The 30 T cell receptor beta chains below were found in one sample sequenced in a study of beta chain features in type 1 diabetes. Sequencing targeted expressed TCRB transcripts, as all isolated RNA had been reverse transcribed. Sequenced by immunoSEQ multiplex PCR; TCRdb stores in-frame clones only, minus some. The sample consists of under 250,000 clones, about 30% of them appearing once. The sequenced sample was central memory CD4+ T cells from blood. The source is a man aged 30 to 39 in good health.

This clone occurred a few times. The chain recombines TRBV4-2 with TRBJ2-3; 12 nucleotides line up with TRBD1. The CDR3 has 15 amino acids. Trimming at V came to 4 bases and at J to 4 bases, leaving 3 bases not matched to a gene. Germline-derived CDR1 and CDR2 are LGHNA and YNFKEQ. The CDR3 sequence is CASSPGTGGPDTQYF. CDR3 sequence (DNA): TGTGCCAGCAGCCCGGGGACAGGGGGCCCAGATACGCAGTATTTT.

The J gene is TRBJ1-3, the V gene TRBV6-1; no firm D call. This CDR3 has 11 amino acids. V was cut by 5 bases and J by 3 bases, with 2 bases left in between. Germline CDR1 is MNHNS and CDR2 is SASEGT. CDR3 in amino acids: CASSFGNTIYF. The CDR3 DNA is TGTGCCAGCAGTTTTGGAAACACCATATATTTT.

CDR3 loop: CASSPRTGDPAHTGELFF. The DNA of the CDR3 is TGTGCCAGCTCACCACGGACGGGGGACCCAGCTCACACCGGGGAGCTGTTTTTT. The chain carries TRBV18 and TRBJ2-2, with TRBD2 as a possible D gene (6 bases). V was shortened by 1 base and J by 3 bases, with 18 bases between the two germline ends. The CDR3 length is 18 residues. In germline, CDR1 is KGHSH, CDR2 LQKENI.

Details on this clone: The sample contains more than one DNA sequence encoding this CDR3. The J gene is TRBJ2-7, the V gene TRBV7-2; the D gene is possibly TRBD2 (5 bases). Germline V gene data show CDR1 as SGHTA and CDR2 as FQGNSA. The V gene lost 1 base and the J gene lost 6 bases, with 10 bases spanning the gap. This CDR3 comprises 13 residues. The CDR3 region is CASSLGPSGEQYF. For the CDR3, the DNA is TGTGCCAGCAGCTTAGGGCCCAGCGGCGAGCAGTACTTC. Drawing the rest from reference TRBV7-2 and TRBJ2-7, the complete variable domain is GAGVSQSPSNKVTEKGKDVELRCDPISGHTALYWYRQSLGQGLEFLIYFQGNSAPDKSGLPSDRFSAERTGGSVSTLTIQRTQQEDSAVYLCASSLGPSGEQYFGPGTRLTVT.

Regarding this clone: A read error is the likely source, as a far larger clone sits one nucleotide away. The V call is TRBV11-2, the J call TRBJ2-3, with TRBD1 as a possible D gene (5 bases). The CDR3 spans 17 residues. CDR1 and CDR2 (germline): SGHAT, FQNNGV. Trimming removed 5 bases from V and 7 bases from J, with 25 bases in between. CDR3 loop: CASSLPRGARTPNTQYF. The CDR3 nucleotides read TGTGCCAGCAGCCTCCCCCGTGGGGCGCGGACCCCGAATACGCAGTATTTT.

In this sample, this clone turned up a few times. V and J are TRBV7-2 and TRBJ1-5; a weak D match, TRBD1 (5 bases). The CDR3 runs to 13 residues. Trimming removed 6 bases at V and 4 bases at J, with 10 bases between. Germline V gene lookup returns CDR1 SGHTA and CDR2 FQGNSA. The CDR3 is CASSSRGNQPQHF. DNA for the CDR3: TGTGCCAGCAGTTCTCGGGGGAATCAGCCCCAGCATTTT.

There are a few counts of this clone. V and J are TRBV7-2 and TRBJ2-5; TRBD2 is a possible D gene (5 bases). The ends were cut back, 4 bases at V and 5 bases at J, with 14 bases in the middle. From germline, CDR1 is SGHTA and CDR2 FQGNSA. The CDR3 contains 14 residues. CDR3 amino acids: CASSSRTPPETQYF. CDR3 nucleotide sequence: TGTGCCAGCAGCTCTCGGACTCCGCCGGAGACCCAGTACTTC. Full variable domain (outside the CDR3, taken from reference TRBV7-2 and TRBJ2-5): GAGVSQSPSNKVTEKGKDVELRCDPISGHTALYWYRQSLGQGLEFLIYFQGNSAPDKSGLPSDRFSAERTGGSVSTLTIQRTQQEDSAVYLCASSSRTPPETQYFGPGTRLLVL.

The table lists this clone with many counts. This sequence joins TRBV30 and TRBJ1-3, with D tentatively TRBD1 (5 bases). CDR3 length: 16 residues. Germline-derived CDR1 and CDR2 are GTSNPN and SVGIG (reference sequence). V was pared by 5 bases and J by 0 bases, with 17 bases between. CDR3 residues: CAWALRRDRSGNTIYF. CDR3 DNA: TGTGCCTGGGCCCTCCGTCGGGACCGCTCTGGAAACACCATATATTTT.

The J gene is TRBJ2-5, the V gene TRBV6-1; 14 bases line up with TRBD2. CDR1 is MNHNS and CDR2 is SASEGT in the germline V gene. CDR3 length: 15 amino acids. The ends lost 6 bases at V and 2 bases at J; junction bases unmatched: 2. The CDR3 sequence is CASRRLAGGQETQYF. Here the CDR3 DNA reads TGTGCCAGCAGAAGACTAGCGGGGGGGCAAGAGACCCAGTACTTC.

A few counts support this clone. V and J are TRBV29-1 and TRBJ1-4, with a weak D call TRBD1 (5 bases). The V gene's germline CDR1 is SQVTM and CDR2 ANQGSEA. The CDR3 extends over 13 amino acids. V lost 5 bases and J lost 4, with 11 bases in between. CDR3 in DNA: TGCAGCGTTCGAGACAGCGGTAATGAAAAACTGTTTTTT. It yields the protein CSVRDSGNEKLFF.

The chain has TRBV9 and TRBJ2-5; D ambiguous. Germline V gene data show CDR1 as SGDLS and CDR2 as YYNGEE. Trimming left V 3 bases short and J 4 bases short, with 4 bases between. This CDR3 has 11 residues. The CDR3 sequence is CASSAAETQYF. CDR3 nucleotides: TGTGCCAGCAGCGCAGCAGAGACCCAGTACTTC.

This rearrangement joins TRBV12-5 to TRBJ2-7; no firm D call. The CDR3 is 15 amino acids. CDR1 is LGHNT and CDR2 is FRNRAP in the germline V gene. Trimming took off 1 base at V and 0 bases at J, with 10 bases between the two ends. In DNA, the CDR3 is TGTGCTAGTGGTTTGGCGGTGGGCGTCTCCTACGAGCAGTACTTC. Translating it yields CASGLAVGVSYEQYF.

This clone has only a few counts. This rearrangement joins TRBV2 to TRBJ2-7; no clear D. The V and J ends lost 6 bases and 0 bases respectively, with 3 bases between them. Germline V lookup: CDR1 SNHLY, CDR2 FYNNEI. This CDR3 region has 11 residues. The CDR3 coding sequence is TGTGCCAGCAGGAGCTCCTACGAGCAGTACTTC. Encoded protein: CASRSSYEQYF. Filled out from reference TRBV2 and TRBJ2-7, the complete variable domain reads EPEVTQTPSHQVTQMGQEVILRCVPISNHLYFYWYRQILGQKVEFLVSFYNNEISEKSEIFDDQFSVERPDGSNFTLKIRSTKLEDSAMYFCASRSSYEQYFGPGTRLTVT.

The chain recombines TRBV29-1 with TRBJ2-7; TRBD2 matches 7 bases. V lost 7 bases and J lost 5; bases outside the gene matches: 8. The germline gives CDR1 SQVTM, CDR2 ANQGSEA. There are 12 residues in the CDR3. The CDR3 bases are TGCAGCGGCGCAGCGGGGAGGAACGAGCAGTACTTC. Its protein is CSGAAGRNEQYF.

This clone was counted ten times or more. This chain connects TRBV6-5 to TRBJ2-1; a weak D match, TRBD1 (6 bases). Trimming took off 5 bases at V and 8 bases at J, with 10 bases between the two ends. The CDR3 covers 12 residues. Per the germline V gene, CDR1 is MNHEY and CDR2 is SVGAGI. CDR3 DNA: TGTGCCAGCAGTGCCAGGGGTGATGAGCAGTTCTTC. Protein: CASSARGDEQFF.

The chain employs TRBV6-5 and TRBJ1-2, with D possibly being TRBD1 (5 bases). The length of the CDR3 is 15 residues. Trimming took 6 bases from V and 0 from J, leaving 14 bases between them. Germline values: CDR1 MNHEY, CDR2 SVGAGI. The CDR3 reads CASRRDGLSNYGYTF. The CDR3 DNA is TGTGCCAGCAGACGGGACGGCCTTTCTAACTATGGCTACACCTTC.

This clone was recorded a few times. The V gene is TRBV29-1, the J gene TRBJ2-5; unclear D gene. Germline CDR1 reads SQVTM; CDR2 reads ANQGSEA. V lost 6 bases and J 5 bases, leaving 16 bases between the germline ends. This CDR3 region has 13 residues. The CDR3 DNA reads TGCAGCGTGCGGCCCCTGACTTCGGAGACCCAGTACTTC. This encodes CSVRPLTSETQYF.

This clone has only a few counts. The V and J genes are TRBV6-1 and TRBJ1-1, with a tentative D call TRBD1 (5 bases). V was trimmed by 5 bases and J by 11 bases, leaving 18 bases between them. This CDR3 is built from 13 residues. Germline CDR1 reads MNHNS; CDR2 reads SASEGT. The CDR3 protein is CASSTGLPVAAFF. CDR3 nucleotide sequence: TGTGCCAGCAGTACGGGACTCCCGGTTGCGGCTTTCTTT.

The CDR3 sequence: CASSDPRASTDTQYF. The CDR3 DNA reads as TGTGCCAGCAGCGACCCCCGGGCCAGCACAGATACGCAGTATTTT. The chain employs TRBV11-1 and TRBJ2-3; D ambiguous. The germline CDR1 and CDR2 sequences are SGHAT and FQDESV (reference sequence). The CDR3 consists of 15 residues. V lost 5 bases and J lost 0, with 12 bases in between.

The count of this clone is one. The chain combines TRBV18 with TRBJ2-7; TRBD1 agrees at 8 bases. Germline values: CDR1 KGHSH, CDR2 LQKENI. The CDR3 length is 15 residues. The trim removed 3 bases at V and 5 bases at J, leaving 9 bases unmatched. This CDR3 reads CASSPRGQGNDEQYF. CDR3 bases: TGTGCCAGCTCACCTCGCGGACAGGGTAACGACGAGCAGTACTTC.

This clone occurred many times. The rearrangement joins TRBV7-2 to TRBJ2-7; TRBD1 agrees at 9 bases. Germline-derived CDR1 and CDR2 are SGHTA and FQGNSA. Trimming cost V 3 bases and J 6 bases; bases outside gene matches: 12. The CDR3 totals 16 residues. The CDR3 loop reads CASSFPRPGQGVEQYF. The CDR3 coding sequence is TGTGCCAGCAGCTTCCCGAGACCGGGACAGGGCGTCGAGCAGTACTTC.

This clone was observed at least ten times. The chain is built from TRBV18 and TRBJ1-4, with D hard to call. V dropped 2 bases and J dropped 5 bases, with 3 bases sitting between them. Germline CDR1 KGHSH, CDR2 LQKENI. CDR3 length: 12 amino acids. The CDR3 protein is CASSPENEKLFF. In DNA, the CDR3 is TGTGCCAGCTCACCAGAGAATGAAAAACTGTTTTTT.

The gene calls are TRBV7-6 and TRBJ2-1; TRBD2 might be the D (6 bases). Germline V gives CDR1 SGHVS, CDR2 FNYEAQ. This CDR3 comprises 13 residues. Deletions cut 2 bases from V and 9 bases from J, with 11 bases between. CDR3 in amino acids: CASSLWAEGEQFF. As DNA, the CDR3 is TGTGCCAGCAGCTTATGGGCGGAGGGTGAGCAGTTCTTC.

The CDR3 here is CASSPGTSGRETQYF. The CDR3 DNA follows: TGTGCCAGCAGCCCCGGGACTAGCGGGAGAGAGACCCAGTACTTC. The chain recombines TRBV11-2 with TRBJ2-5; 14 bases align to TRBD2. V lost 5 bases to trimming and J lost 4 bases; unmatched junction nucleotides: 3. Germline CDR1 and CDR2: SGHAT and FQNNGV. This CDR3 has 15 amino acids.

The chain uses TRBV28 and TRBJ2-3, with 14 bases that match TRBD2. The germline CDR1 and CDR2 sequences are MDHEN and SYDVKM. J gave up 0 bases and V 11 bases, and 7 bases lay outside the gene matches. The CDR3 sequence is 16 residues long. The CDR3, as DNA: TGTGCCGGGACTAGCGGGAGAGCGTCTAGCACAGATACGCAGTATTTT. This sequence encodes CAGTSGRASSTDTQYF.

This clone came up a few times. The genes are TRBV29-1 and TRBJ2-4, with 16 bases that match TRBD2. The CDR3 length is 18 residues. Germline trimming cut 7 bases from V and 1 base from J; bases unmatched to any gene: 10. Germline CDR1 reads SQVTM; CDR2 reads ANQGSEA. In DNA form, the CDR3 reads TGCAGCGGCGGCACGGGACTAGCGGGGGGGCATGCCAAAAACATTCAGTACTTC. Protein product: CSGGTGLAGGHAKNIQYF.

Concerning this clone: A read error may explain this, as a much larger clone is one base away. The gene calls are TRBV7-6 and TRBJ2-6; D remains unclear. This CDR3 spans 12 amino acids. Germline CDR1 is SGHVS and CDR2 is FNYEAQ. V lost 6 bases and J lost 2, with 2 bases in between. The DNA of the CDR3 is TGTGCCAGCAGTCCTGGGGCCAACGTCCTGACTTTC. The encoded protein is CASSPGANVLTF.

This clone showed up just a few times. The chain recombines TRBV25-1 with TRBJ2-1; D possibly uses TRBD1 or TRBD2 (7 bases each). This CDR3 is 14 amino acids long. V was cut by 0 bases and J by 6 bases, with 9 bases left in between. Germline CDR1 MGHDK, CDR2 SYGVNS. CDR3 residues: CASSEYRGGNEQFF. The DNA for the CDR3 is TGTGCCAGCAGTGAATACAGGGGGGGCAATGAGCAGTTCTTC.

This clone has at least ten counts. The CDR3 DNA sequence: TGTGCCAGCAGTCTCTTGACAGGCTGGGCGTTCTTC. Protein sequence: CASSLLTGWAFF. This chain joins TRBV28 and TRBJ2-1; weak D call: TRBD1 (6 bases). The CDR3 covers 12 residues. The ends were cut back, 5 bases at V and 15 bases at J, with 17 bases in the middle. Germline CDR1 reads MDHEN; CDR2 reads SYDVKM. Looking up the rest from reference TRBV28 and TRBJ2-1 gives the full variable domain: DVKVTQSSRYLVKRTGEKVFLECVQDMDHENMFWYRQDPGLGLRLIYFSYDVKMKEKGDIPEGYSVSREKKERFSLILESASTNQTSMYLCASSLLTGWAFFGPGTRLTVL.

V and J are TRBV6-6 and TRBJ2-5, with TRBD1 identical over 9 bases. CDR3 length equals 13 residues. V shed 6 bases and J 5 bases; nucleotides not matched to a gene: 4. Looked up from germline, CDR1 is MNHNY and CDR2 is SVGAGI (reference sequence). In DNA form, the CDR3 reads TGTGCCAGCAGGGGACAGGGCGGGGAGACCCAGTACTTC. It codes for CASRGQGGETQYF.